These 20 T cell receptor beta chains share one sample of origin, sequenced in a study of T-cell memory formation after mild COVID-19. One entry per CDR3 protein, called by TCRdb with MiXCR from the 5' RACE reads. The sample has 300,000 or so distinct CDR3 sequences, roughly 16% seen once. Sequenced input: PBMCs or a T cell subset sorted from them (not recorded which). Receptors were obtained from a young man who had mild COVID-19 (a few samples of this study predate the infection). Cell type and time point are not known.

This clonotype was seen more than once but under ten times. This chain connects TRBV6-5 to TRBJ1-4; weak D call: TRBD1 (5 bases). There are 15 residues in the CDR3. Germline values: CDR1 MNHEY, CDR2 SVGAGI. Trimming shortened V by 3 bases and J by 3 bases, and 11 bases separated the two germline ends. CDR3 sequence (DNA): TGTGCCAGCAGTTATGCCGGGGACTCTAATGAAAAACTGTTTTTT. Translating gives CASSYAGDSNEKLFF.

This chain connects TRBV7-9 to TRBJ2-7; D unclear. This CDR3 region has 14 residues. CDR1 and CDR2 (germline): SEHNR, FQNEAQ (reference sequence). V lost 5 bases and J lost 4, with 15 bases in between. The CDR3 loop is CASSPRGASYEQYV. Written as DNA, the CDR3 is TGTGCCAGCAGCCCCCGAGGAGCGAGTTACGAGCAGTACGTC.

The chain links TRBV9 to TRBJ2-2; 7 bases map to TRBD1. Germline trimming cut 3 bases from V and 2 bases from J; bases unmatched to any gene: 4. The CDR3 runs 15 residues. CDR1 SGDLS and CDR2 YYNGEE come from the germline V gene. CDR3 in amino acids: CASSEDRPNTGELFF. DNA for the CDR3: TGTGCCAGCAGCGAGGACAGGCCAAACACCGGGGAGCTGTTTTTT. The whole variable domain, remainder taken from reference TRBV9 and TRBJ2-2, is DSGVTQTPKHLITATGQRVTLRCSPRSGDLSVYWYQQSLDQGLQFLIQYYNGEERAKGNILERFSAQQFPDLHSELNLSSLELGDSALYFCASSEDRPNTGELFFGEGSRLTVL.

This clonotype was seen ten or more times. The chain's CDR3 is CASSPDSNTEAFF. In DNA form, the CDR3 reads TGCGCCAGCAGCCCAGACAGCAACACTGAAGCTTTCTTT. This sequence joins TRBV5-1 and TRBJ1-1; D might be TRBD1 (5 bases). Germline lookup yields CDR1 SGHRS and CDR2 YFSETQ. CDR3 size: 13 residues. The V and J ends lost 4 bases and 2 bases respectively, with 9 bases between them.

Ten or more counts support this clonotype. The chain couples TRBV5-1 to TRBJ2-2, with D perhaps matching TRBD1 (6 bases). Germline loops: CDR1 SGHRS, CDR2 YFSETQ. This CDR3 is 12 amino acids long. The V end was cut by 5 bases, the J end by 4 bases, with 6 bases between. This CDR3 is CASRGGTGELFF. CDR3 nucleotide sequence: TGCGCCAGCAGAGGGGGCACCGGGGAGCTGTTTTTT.

This clonotype was counted only a few times. The rearrangement uses TRBV20-1 and TRBJ2-7; a weak D match, TRBD2 (5 bases). Germline assignment: CDR1 DFQATT and CDR2 SNEGSKA (reference sequence). V lost 6 bases to trimming and J lost 3 bases, with 12 bases between them. The CDR3 contains 12 residues. Here the CDR3 DNA reads TGCAGTGCCCGCGGGTCGCGCTACGAGCAGTACGTC. This codes for CSARGSRYEQYV.

The J gene is TRBJ1-1, the V gene TRBV20-1; D gene unclear. Germline CDR1 DFQATT, CDR2 SNEGSKA (reference sequence). The CDR3 extends over 11 amino acids. Trimming shortened V by 3 bases and J by 4 bases, and 6 bases separated the two germline ends. CDR3 sequence (DNA): TGCAGTGCTAGTAGGTCCACTGAAGCTTTCTTT. Amino acids: CSASRSTEAFF.

This clonotype has a handful of counts. The V gene is TRBV18, the J gene TRBJ1-1, with a tentative D call TRBD1 (5 bases). Trimming removed 3 bases from V and 4 bases from J, with 15 bases in between. CDR1 is KGHSH and CDR2 is LQKENI in the germline V gene. The length of the CDR3 is 15 residues. CDR3 in DNA: TGTGCCAGCTCACCGGAGATCCGGGGGGGCACTGAAGCTTTCTTT. Its translation: CASSPEIRGGTEAFF.

This clonotype was counted a few times. This sequence joins TRBV7-6 and TRBJ2-6; 8 bases line up with TRBD1. Germline V lookup: CDR1 SGHVS, CDR2 FNYEAQ. Germline trimming cut 2 bases from V and 0 bases from J; bases unmatched to any gene: 3. This CDR3 has 17 amino acids. CDR3 in amino acids: CASSLRTGPSGANVLTF. The CDR3 coding sequence is TGTGCCAGCAGCTTACGGACAGGGCCCTCTGGGGCCAACGTCCTGACTTTC. Based on the CDR3 plus reference TRBV7-6 and TRBJ2-6, the full variable domain is GAGVSQSPRYKVTKRGQDVALRCDPISGHVSLYWYRQALGQGPEFLTYFNYEAQQDKSGLPNDRFSAERPEGSISTLTIQRTEQRDSAMYRCASSLRTGPSGANVLTFGAGSRLTVL.

This clonotype was detected only a few times. This chain joins TRBV11-2 and TRBJ2-5, with 8 bases fitting TRBD2. Germline values: CDR1 SGHAT, CDR2 FQNNGV. After removal of 1 base from V and 4 bases from J, the junction contained 14 bases not matched to a gene. The CDR3 has 18 amino acids. The CDR3 loop is CASSLVPGGAHGSETQYF. As DNA, the CDR3 is TGTGCCAGCAGCTTAGTGCCCGGGGGGGCGCATGGTTCAGAGACCCAGTACTTC.

This clonotype was counted only a few times. This chain connects TRBV29-1 to TRBJ2-1; D not certain. Deletions cut 2 bases from V and 5 bases from J, with 7 bases between. The germline CDR1 and CDR2 sequences are SQVTM and ANQGSEA. The CDR3 has 12 residues. CDR3 in DNA: TGCAGCGTTGAACGGCCGAACAATGAGCAGTTCTTC. Translating it yields CSVERPNNEQFF.

J is TRBJ2-1 and V is TRBV3-1; D is possibly TRBD1 (6 bases). The V gene's germline CDR1 is LGHDT and CDR2 YNNKEL (reference sequence). The CDR3 extends over 12 amino acids. The V end lost 2 bases, the J end lost 11 bases, and 10 bases lay between the germline ends. Here the CDR3 DNA reads TGTGCCAGCAGCCAACGACAGGCTCAGCAGTTCTTC. This translates into CASSQRQAQQFF.

The chain employs TRBV5-1 and TRBJ2-1, with unresolved D. V gave up 4 bases and J gave up 6 bases, with 11 bases separating them. The CDR3 has 13 residues. Germline V lookup: CDR1 SGHRS, CDR2 YFSETQ. CDR3 bases: TGCGCCAGCAGCCCGACTCTAGGCAATGAGCAGTTCTTC. As protein: CASSPTLGNEQFF.

This clonotype was found a few times. The rearrangement joins TRBV4-3 to TRBJ2-7, with a tentative D call TRBD2 (6 bases). Per germline, CDR1 LGHNA and CDR2 YSLEER. The CDR3 is 14 amino acids. With 4 bases removed from V and 3 bases from J, the gap between germline ends came to 13 bases. The CDR3 protein is CASSPDGGNYEQYF. The DNA for the CDR3 is TGCGCCAGCAGCCCCGACGGGGGAAACTACGAGCAGTACTTC.

The rearrangement links TRBV6-5 to TRBJ2-5, with 8 positions matching TRBD2. Germline V CDR1 and CDR2: MNHEY, SVGAGI. The CDR3 sequence is 15 residues long. Unmatched junction bases numbered 5, after V lost 0 bases and J lost 5 bases. The CDR3 region has the DNA TGTGCCAGCAGTTACTCGCGGGGGGCGGGTGAGACCCAGTACTTC. Its translation is CASSYSRGAGETQYF.

The sample holds a few counts of this clonotype. The chain links TRBV18 to TRBJ2-7; weak D call: TRBD1 (6 bases). Between the trimmed V and J ends, which lost 8 bases and 4 bases, there was a span of 15 bases. The CDR3 consists of 13 residues. The germline CDR1 and CDR2 sequences are KGHSH and LQKENI. The CDR3 is CASTQGRPYEQYF. Here the CDR3 DNA reads TGTGCCAGCACTCAGGGGCGACCTTACGAGCAGTACTTC.

The chain has TRBV5-1 and TRBJ2-2, with 7 positions matching TRBD1. This CDR3 is 14 amino acids long. Looked up from germline, CDR1 is SGHRS and CDR2 is YFSETQ. The V and J ends lost 5 bases and 4 bases, in that order; junction bases with no gene match: 5. The CDR3 loop reads CASSFTGVTGELFF. In DNA, the CDR3 is TGCGCCAGCAGTTTTACAGGGGTCACCGGGGAGCTGTTTTTT.

This clonotype has a handful of counts. The gene calls are TRBV4-1 and TRBJ2-7; D possibly corresponds to TRBD1 (5 bases). Trimming pared 1 base from V and 9 bases from J, leaving 13 bases between. CDR1 is MGHRA and CDR2 is YSYEKL in the germline V gene. The CDR3 length is 13 residues. In DNA form, the CDR3 reads TGCGCCAGCAGCCAAGTAAGGGGCGGCGGGCAGTACGTC. Residues: CASSQVRGGGQYV.

The chain combines TRBV20-1 with TRBJ2-1; 8 bases are shared with TRBD2. Germline V gene data show CDR1 as DFQATT and CDR2 as SNEGSKA (reference sequence). V trimming: 5 bases; J trimming: 9 bases; junction bases outside the gene matches: 12. The CDR3 is 14 amino acids. The DNA of the CDR3 is TGCAGTGCTCCTCGAGCGGGGGCAAGCCTTGAGCAGTTCTTC. It yields the protein CSAPRAGASLEQFF.

This clonotype was observed at least ten times. The rearrangement uses TRBV4-3 and TRBJ1-5; D is undetermined. The V end lost 4 bases, the J end lost 5 bases, and 12 bases lay between the germline ends. The germline V gene has CDR1 LGHNA and CDR2 YSLEER. The CDR3 length is 14 residues. The DNA of the CDR3 is TGCGCCAGCAGCCCGGTGACAACCGATCAGCCCCAGCATTTT. This gives the protein CASSPVTTDQPQHF.